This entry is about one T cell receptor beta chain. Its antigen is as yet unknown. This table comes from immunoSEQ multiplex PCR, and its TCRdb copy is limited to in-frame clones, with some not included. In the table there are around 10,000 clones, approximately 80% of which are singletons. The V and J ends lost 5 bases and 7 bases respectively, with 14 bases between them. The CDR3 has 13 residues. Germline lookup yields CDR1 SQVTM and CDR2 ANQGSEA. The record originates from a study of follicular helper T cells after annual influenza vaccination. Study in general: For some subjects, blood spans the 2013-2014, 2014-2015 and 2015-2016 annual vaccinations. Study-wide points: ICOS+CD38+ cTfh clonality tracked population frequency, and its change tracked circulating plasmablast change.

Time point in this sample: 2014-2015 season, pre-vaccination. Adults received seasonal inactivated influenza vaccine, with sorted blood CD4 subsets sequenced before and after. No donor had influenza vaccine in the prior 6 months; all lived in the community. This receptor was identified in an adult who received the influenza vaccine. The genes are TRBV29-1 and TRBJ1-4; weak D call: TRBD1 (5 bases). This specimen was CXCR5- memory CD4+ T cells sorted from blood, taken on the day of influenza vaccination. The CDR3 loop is CSVTGQGSEKLFF. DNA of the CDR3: TGCAGCGTTACGGGGCAGGGTAGTGAAAAACTGTTTTTT. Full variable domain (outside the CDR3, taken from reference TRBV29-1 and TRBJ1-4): SAVISQKPSRDICQRGTSLTIQCQVDSQVTMMFWYRQQPGQSLTLIATANQGSEATYESGFVIDKFPISRPNLTFSTLTVSNMSPEDSSIYLCSVTGQGSEKLFFGSGTQLSVL.